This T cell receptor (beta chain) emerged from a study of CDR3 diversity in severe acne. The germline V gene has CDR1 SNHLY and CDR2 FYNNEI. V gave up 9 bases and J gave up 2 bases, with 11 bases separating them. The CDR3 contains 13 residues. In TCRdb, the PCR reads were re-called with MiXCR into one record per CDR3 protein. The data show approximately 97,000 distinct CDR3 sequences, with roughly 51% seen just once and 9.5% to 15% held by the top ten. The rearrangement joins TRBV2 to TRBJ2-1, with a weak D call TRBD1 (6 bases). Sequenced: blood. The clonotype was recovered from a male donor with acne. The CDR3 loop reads CASLGDTYNEQFF. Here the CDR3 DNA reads TGTGCCAGTCTCGGGGACACCTACAATGAGCAGTTCTTC. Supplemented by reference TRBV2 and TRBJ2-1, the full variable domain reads EPEVTQTPSHQVTQMGQEVILRCVPISNHLYFYWYRQILGQKVEFLVSFYNNEISEKSEIFDDQFSVERPDGSNFTLKIRSTKLEDSAMYFCASLGDTYNEQFFGPGTRLTVL.